This TCR beta chain was identified in a study of T cells expressing NK-cell markers. Across the study: The study drew TCR beta repertoires from sorted CD3+CD56+NKG2C+, CD3+CD56+NKG2C- and CD3+CD56-NKG2C+ T cells.

Study observations and caveats: HCMV specificity of the expanded NKG2C+ T cell clones was not established. In several donors, dominant CD3+CD56+NKG2C+ clones formed 1.0-7.0% of CD8+ cells.

For TCR beta, cDNA was produced by 5'RACE template switching with UMIs. Each CDR3 protein gets one entry in TCRdb, which reprocessed the 5' RACE reads and gives no DNA. The repertoire table contains 450,000 to 600,000 distinct CDR3 sequences. This CDR3 has 16 residues. Germline values: CDR1 SQVTM, CDR2 ANQGSEA. Notes on this clonotype: Its antigen is not known.

This TCR was recovered from a man between 18 and 29 years old in good health. Sample: blood T cells: a sorted CD56 or NKG2C T cell subset, CD4+ or CD8+ T cells, or bulk PBMC T cells (not recorded which). The chain employs TRBV29-1 and TRBJ2-5; TCRdb picks TRBD1, but there is no DNA to check that call. The CDR3 region is CSVGYGTLGSAETQYF.